Following are 6 T cell receptor beta chains from one sample sequenced in a study of T cell responses to AZD1222 COVID-19 vaccine. Measured with immunoSEQ multiplex PCR; TCRdb has only the in-frame clones, and not every one. Among 95,000 to 100,000 clones listed, 70% to 90% were seen once. Sequenced material: peripheral blood, taken 28 days after the second AZD1222 dose. These receptors were collected from an adult who received the AZD1222 COVID-19 vaccine.

The chain has TRBV7-3 and TRBJ2-2; 8 positions match TRBD1. V lost 5 bases, J lost 8 bases, and 7 bases stayed unmatched. This CDR3 is 14 amino acids long. Germline CDR1 is SGHTA and CDR2 is FQGTGA. CDR3 region: CASSPWTGHGELFF. In DNA, the CDR3 is TGTGCCAGCAGCCCATGGACAGGGCATGGGGAGCTGTTTTTT.

J is TRBJ2-3 and V is TRBV19; D may be TRBD2 (6 bases). Trimming took off 2 bases at V and 4 bases at J, with 10 bases between the two ends. Germline V gene lookup returns CDR1 LNHDA and CDR2 SQIVND (reference sequence). This CDR3 contains 14 residues. The CDR3 protein is CASSISAGSDTQYF. CDR3 DNA: TGTGCCAGTAGTATATCCGCGGGATCAGATACGCAGTATTTT.

This clone was counted a single time. The V gene is TRBV7-2, the J gene TRBJ2-1; unclear D gene. This CDR3 is 12 amino acids long. V lost 7 bases and J 9 bases, leaving 13 bases between the germline ends. Per the germline V gene, CDR1 is SGHTA and CDR2 is FQGNSA. In nucleotides, the CDR3 is TGTGCCAGCACCTCAAACCCCCCTGAGCAGTTCTTC. Its translation: CASTSNPPEQFF.

V is TRBV7-9 and J is TRBJ1-2; TRBD1 aligns across 10 bases. The CDR3 extends over 16 amino acids. After removal of 4 bases from V and 2 bases from J, the junction contained 7 bases not matched to a gene. CDR1 and CDR2 from the germline V gene are SEHNR and FQNEAQ (reference sequence). Here the CDR3 reads CASSSGTGVENYGYTF. CDR3 coding DNA: TGTGCCAGCAGCTCCGGGACAGGGGTTGAAAACTATGGCTACACCTTC.

This rearrangement joins TRBV3-1 (or the pseudogene TRBV3-2) to TRBJ1-2; tentatively, D is TRBD1 (5 bases). Germline CDR1 is LGHDT and CDR2 is YNNKEL (reference sequence). Trimming pared 1 base from V and 4 bases from J, leaving 10 bases between. The CDR3 sequence is 14 residues long. CDR3 sequence (DNA): TGTGCCAGCAGCCAAGGTGGAGGGACCTATGGCTACACCTTC. Translation: CASSQGGGTYGYTF.

The chain has TRBV19 and TRBJ1-5; D call uncertain. The V end lost 6 bases, the J end lost 0 bases, and 12 bases lay between the germline ends. CDR1 and CDR2 (germline): LNHDA, SQIVND (reference sequence). The CDR3 runs to 15 residues. The CDR3 DNA sequence: TGTGCCAGTAGGCCATCGGGATATAGCAATCAGCCCCAGCATTTT. It translates to CASRPSGYSNQPQHF.